Below, 12 T cell receptor beta chains from the same sample are listed, as sequenced in a study of shared clonotypes between healthy human individuals. This table comes from immunoSEQ multiplex PCR, and its TCRdb copy is limited to in-frame clones, with some not included. The repertoire has around 700,000 clones, about three quarters of them found once; the top ten carry 1.5% to 2%. The sequencing input was memory CD4+ T cells sorted from blood. Subset meaning: CD45RA-negative fraction. The receptors were sampled from a woman in her twenties or thirties in good health.

This chain connects TRBV13 to TRBJ2-7; D possibly corresponds to TRBD1 (5 bases). The CDR3 extends over 13 amino acids. From germline, CDR1 is PRHDT and CDR2 FYEKMQ (reference sequence). V lost 5 bases and J lost 3, with 11 bases in between. The CDR3 nucleotides are TGTGCCAGCAGCGCGTCACAGGACTACGAGCAGTACTTC. It is translated as CASSASQDYEQYF.

The V gene is TRBV28, the J gene TRBJ2-1; either TRBD1 or TRBD2 may supply D (5 bases each). V was clipped by 0 bases and J by 7 bases, with 10 bases between them. CDR1 is MDHEN, CDR2 SYDVKM, per germline. This CDR3 is built from 14 residues. The CDR3: CASSLWGVGNEQFF. In DNA, the CDR3 is TGTGCCAGCAGTTTATGGGGGGTGGGGAATGAGCAGTTCTTC.

This chain uses TRBV25-1 with TRBJ1-1; 7 positions match TRBD1. This CDR3 is built from 13 residues. Looked up from germline, CDR1 is MGHDK and CDR2 is SYGVNS. V lost 5 bases to trimming and J lost 4 bases; unmatched junction nucleotides: 4. The CDR3 region is CASSNTGATEAFF. For the CDR3, the DNA is TGTGCCAGCAGTAACACAGGGGCCACTGAAGCTTTCTTT.

The chain carries TRBV5-1 and TRBJ1-1; tentatively, D is TRBD1 (6 bases). This CDR3 spans 14 amino acids. With 0 bases removed from V and 4 bases from J, the gap between germline ends came to 10 bases. Germline V lookup: CDR1 SGHRS, CDR2 YFSETQ. CDR3 sequence reads: CASSLVQGTTEAFF. The DNA of the CDR3 is TGCGCCAGCAGCTTGGTGCAGGGGACCACTGAAGCTTTCTTT.

This clone was detected only a few times. The chain uses TRBV19 and TRBJ1-2; maybe TRBD1 (5 bases). Germline CDR1 and CDR2: LNHDA and SQIVND (reference sequence). Trimming removed 9 bases from V and 1 base from J, with 15 bases in between. The CDR3 spans 14 residues. The CDR3 here is CASHKQGVNYGYTF. The CDR3 nucleotides are TGTGCCAGCCATAAGCAGGGAGTTAACTATGGCTACACCTTC.

J is TRBJ2-5 and V is TRBV29-1, with 7 bases that match TRBD1. J gave up 4 bases and V 5 bases, and 4 bases lay outside the gene matches. There are 12 residues in the CDR3. The germline CDR1 and CDR2 sequences are SQVTM and ANQGSEA. The CDR3 DNA is TGCAGCGTTAGTCAGGGGGTAGAGACCCAGTACTTC. Protein: CSVSQGVETQYF.

This chain links TRBV5-1 with TRBJ2-5, with D maybe TRBD2 (5 bases). Trimming removed 0 bases from V and 3 bases from J, with 15 bases in between. This CDR3 is 16 amino acids long. Germline V lookup: CDR1 SGHRS, CDR2 YFSETQ. CDR3 DNA: TGCGCCAGCAGCTTGGATGGTGGGATTAGCGAAGAGACCCAGTACTTC. It encodes CASSLDGGISEETQYF.

The table lists this clone with a few counts. Other DNA variants within this sample encode the same CDR3. The rearrangement joins TRBV5-1 to TRBJ2-2, with D perhaps matching TRBD1 (5 bases). V was clipped by 4 bases and J by 0 bases, with 10 bases between them. The CDR3 extends over 15 amino acids. Germline CDR1 is SGHRS and CDR2 is YFSETQ. CDR3 sequence: CASSPDRPNTGELFF. In DNA form, the CDR3 reads TGCGCCAGCAGCCCCGACAGACCGAACACCGGGGAGCTGTTTTTT.

The genes are TRBV10-3 and TRBJ2-1; maybe TRBD2 (6 bases). The CDR3 is 16 amino acids. The V gene's germline CDR1 is ENHRY and CDR2 SYGVKD. With 9 bases removed from V and 6 bases from J, the gap between germline ends came to 24 bases. CDR3 coding DNA: TGTGCCATTGGTTCAGGTAGCGGTGCACAGCGCAATGAGCAGTTCTTC. Translating gives CAIGSGSGAQRNEQFF.

The rearrangement uses TRBV7-6 and TRBJ2-1; D uncertain. The CDR3 length is 16 residues. Trimming left V 2 bases short and J 7 bases short, with 18 bases between. Germline values: CDR1 SGHVS, CDR2 FNYEAQ. In DNA, the CDR3 is TGTGCCAGCAGCTTATTATCAGTCGAGTCATGGAATGAGCAGTTCTTC. Protein: CASSLLSVESWNEQFF.

This chain joins TRBV6-1 and TRBJ1-1; the D is unclear. CDR1 MNHNS and CDR2 SASEGT come from the germline V gene. V dropped 1 base and J dropped 5 bases, with 11 bases sitting between them. The CDR3 runs to 14 residues. For the CDR3, the DNA is TGTGCCAGCAGTGAAGGGTTGGGTCGGACTGAAGCTTTCTTT. Its translation is CASSEGLGRTEAFF.

About this clone itself: In the same sample, other DNA sequences code for this CDR3. The CDR3 reads CASSALAGGGNEQFF. The CDR3 coding sequence is TGTGCCAGCAGTGCCCTAGCGGGAGGGGGGAATGAGCAGTTCTTC. The chain combines TRBV2 with TRBJ2-1, with 12 bases that match TRBD2. Germline V lookup: CDR1 SNHLY, CDR2 FYNNEI. V lost 4 bases to trimming and J lost 7 bases; unmatched junction nucleotides: 5. The CDR3 spans 15 residues.